The subject of this entry is one TCR beta chain. TCRdb keeps only in-frame clones here, not all; method: immunoSEQ multiplex PCR. The repertoire holds approximately 1,500,000 clones, with 96% as singletons. These data come from a study of shared clonotypes between healthy human individuals. This CDR3 contains 11 residues. Germline CDR1 reads DFQATT; CDR2 reads SNEGSKA (reference sequence). The chain employs TRBV20-1 and TRBJ1-2; TRBD1 matches at 7 bases. What was sequenced was naive CD4+ T cells sorted from blood. Subset: CD45RA+ positively selected. The receptor was derived from a man between 25 and 39 years old in good health. This CDR3 is CSSRDSYGYTF. The CDR3 DNA follows: TGCAGCTCCCGGGACAGCTATGGCTACACCTTC.